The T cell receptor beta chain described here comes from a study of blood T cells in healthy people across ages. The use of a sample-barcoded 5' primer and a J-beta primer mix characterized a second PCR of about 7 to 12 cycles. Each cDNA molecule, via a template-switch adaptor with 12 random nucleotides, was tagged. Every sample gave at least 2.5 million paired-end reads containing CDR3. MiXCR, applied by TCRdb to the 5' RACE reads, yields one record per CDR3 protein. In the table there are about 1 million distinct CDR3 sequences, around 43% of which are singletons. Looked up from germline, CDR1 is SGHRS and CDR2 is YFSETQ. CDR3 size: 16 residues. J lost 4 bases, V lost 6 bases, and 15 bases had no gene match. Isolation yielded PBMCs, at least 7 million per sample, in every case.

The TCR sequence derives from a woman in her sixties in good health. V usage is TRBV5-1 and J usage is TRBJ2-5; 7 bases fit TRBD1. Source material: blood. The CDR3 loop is CASIGGPGGIGETQYF. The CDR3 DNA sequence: TGCGCCAGCATCGGAGGTCCAGGGGGTATTGGAGAGACCCAGTACTTC.